The rows below give T cell receptor beta chains drawn from one sample of a study of blood T cell repertoires in COVID-19. Sequencing was performed with immunoSEQ multiplex PCR; in TCRdb, only in-frame clones are kept and a portion is missing. The table shows about 160,000 clones, with 80% to 90% occurring only once. Sequenced input: peripheral blood. These receptors were obtained from a man aged 35 to 55 who had recovered from COVID-19. CDR3s include the opening cysteine and the closing phenylalanine or tryptophan. The D gene is left open where the match is weak. Clone size, where shown, is once, few, many, or a class for clones that have expanded.

DNA,CDR3,V,J,size,D
TGTGCCAGCAGCCAAGCCACCGGGACAGGGTTCGAGCAGTACTTC,CASSQATGTGFEQYF,TRBV7-2,TRBJ2-7,NA,TRBD1
TGTGCCAGTAATGCGGGCACCGGGGAGCTGTTTTTT,CASNAGTGELFF,TRBV19,TRBJ2-2,once,NA
TGCGCCAGCAGCTCAGTAACTAATGAAAAACTGTTTTTT,CASSSVTNEKLFF,TRBV5-1,TRBJ1-4,NA,NA
TGTGCCTGGGCGGACGGGGCTAACTATGGCTACACCTTC,CAWADGANYGYTF,TRBV30,TRBJ1-2,NA,NA
TGTGCCAGCAGACCCCCCAGCGGGGTTTTTGATACGCAGTATTTT,CASRPPSGVFDTQYF,TRBV28,TRBJ2-3,NA,TRBD2
TGTGCCAGCGCTAAGGGGGGGCCAGTAGCCAAAAACATTCAGTACTTC,CASAKGGPVAKNIQYF,TRBV11-3,TRBJ2-4,NA,NA
TGTGCCAGCAGCCCCCGATCGACAGCGCCCTATGGCTACACCTTC,CASSPRSTAPYGYTF,TRBV27,TRBJ1-2,NA,NA
TGTGCCACCAGCATAGGCGGACAGGGGGAATGGCAGCCCCAGCATTTT,CATSIGGQGEWQPQHF,TRBV15,TRBJ1-5,once,TRBD1
TGTGCCAGCAGCTCCTCTCCGGGAAACACTGAAGCTTTCTTT,CASSSSPGNTEAFF,TRBV7-2,TRBJ1-1,NA,NA
TGTGCCAGCAGCTTAGGGGGAGCCCTGAGCGGAGGCTACACCTTC,CASSLGGALSGGYTF,TRBV7-2,TRBJ1-2,once,NA
TGTGCCAGCAGCTTAGCGGGGGGAGGGGAGACCCAGTACTTC,CASSLAGGGETQYF,TRBV7-2,TRBJ2-5,NA,TRBD2
TGTGCCAGCAGTTACTCGTCGACACGGGAGCAGTACTTC,CASSYSSTREQYF,TRBV6-2/TRBV6-3,TRBJ2-7,NA,NA
TGTGCCACCAGTGAGCCTTCGGACACAACAGATACGCAGTATTTT,CATSEPSDTTDTQYF,TRBV24-1,TRBJ2-3,NA,NA
TGTGCCAGCAGCTCGCCCCCATCTGCGCCTTCGTATGGCTACACCTTC,CASSSPPSAPSYGYTF,TRBV5-4,TRBJ1-2,NA,NA
TGTGCCAGCAGTGAAGGGCCCCCGGATACGCAGTATTTT,CASSEGPPDTQYF,TRBV2,TRBJ2-3,once,NA
TGTGCCAGCAGCCCGCCGGGACTAGCGGGCACAGATACGCAGTATTTT,CASSPPGLAGTDTQYF,TRBV7-2,TRBJ2-3,NA,TRBD2
TGTGCCAGCAGTGACGAGAATGAAAAACTGTTTTTT,CASSDENEKLFF,TRBV2,TRBJ1-4,NA,NA
TGTGCCATCAGTGAGCCGGGCCAGGGGAACACTGAAGCTTTCTTT,CAISEPGQGNTEAFF,TRBV10-3,TRBJ1-1,NA,NA
TGCAGCGTTGAGGGGGAGGGTGGAGGGGAGCAGTACTTC,CSVEGEGGGEQYF,TRBV29-1,TRBJ2-7,NA,TRBD2
TGTGCCAGCTCACCCCAACAGTTGGCAGCTAACCCTGGAAACACCATATATTTT,CASSPQQLAANPGNTIYF,TRBV18,TRBJ1-3,NA,NA